Presented here are 22 T cell receptor beta chains from one specimen sequenced in a study of vaccination and CD4 T cells after COVID-19. CD4+ T cells that had been cultured provided DNA sequenced with the Oncomine TCR Beta short-read assay. TCRdb itself ran the PCR reads through MiXCR, one entry per CDR3 protein. Here the sample spans some 11,000 distinct CDR3 sequences, 73% being singletons. These receptors have no known antigen. Treatment indicated: roughly nine-day PBMC culture with coronavirus spike peptide pools or control peptides (ViraFEST assay). The sample was CD4+ T cells from blood, cultured in vitro. These receptors all stem from a human donor who had recovered from COVID-19.

This clonotype was seen more than once but under ten times. V gene TRBV2 combines with J gene TRBJ2-7; D remains unclear. The CDR3 spans 12 residues. Germline CDR1 and CDR2: SNHLY and FYNNEI. The germline V and J ends were trimmed by 7 bases and 3 bases, with 10 bases remaining between them. The CDR3 DNA sequence: TGTGCCAGCACATCTGGCTTCTACGAGCAGTACTTC. The encoded protein is CASTSGFYEQYF.

In its sample, this clonotype was seen a few times. This chain uses TRBV12-3 or TRBV12-4 with TRBJ1-2; D is unresolved. The CDR3 extends over 17 amino acids. The V and J ends lost 3 bases and 6 bases respectively, with 23 bases between them. The DNA of the CDR3 is TGTGCCAGCAGTTTGAGGTCGTCAGGATTAACTATTAATGGCTACACCTTC. Its translation is CASSLRSSGLTINGYTF.

The chain carries TRBV11-1 and TRBJ1-2; no reliable D call. Germline lookup yields CDR1 SGHAT and CDR2 FQDESV (reference sequence). CDR3 length: 15 amino acids. Trimming pared 2 bases from V and 0 bases from J, leaving 10 bases between. For the CDR3, the DNA is TGTGCCAGCAGCTTAAATCGCGGGACTAACTATGGCTACACCTTC. Translating it yields CASSLNRGTNYGYTF.

The rearrangement uses TRBV7-2 and TRBJ1-5; 9 bases fit TRBD1. Germline V gene data show CDR1 as SGHTA and CDR2 as FQGNSA. V gave up 3 bases and J gave up 4 bases; unmatched junction bases: 7. This CDR3 has 16 amino acids. Here the CDR3 DNA reads TGTGCCAGCAGCTTCTCCTCCGGGACAGGGAATCAGCCCCAGCATTTT. It codes for CASSFSSGTGNQPQHF.

This chain connects TRBV20-1 to TRBJ1-1; a weak D match, TRBD1 (5 bases). Germline CDR1 is DFQATT and CDR2 is SNEGSKA (reference sequence). The CDR3 consists of 13 residues. In nucleotides, the CDR3 is TGCAGGGGGCCGTGGGACCGGAACACTGAAGCTTTCTTT. Its translation is CRGPWDRNTEAFF.

The chain has TRBV7-8 and TRBJ2-2, with D possibly called TRBD1 or TRBD2 (5 bases each). V shed 1 base and J shed 4 bases, with 13 bases lying between them. Germline V lookup: CDR1 SGHVS, CDR2 FQNEAQ. The CDR3 extends over 16 amino acids. The CDR3 region is CASSLVGTRATGELFF. CDR3 coding DNA: TGTGCCAGCAGCTTAGTTGGGACCCGGGCCACCGGGGAGCTGTTTTTT.

This sequence joins TRBV6-2 or TRBV6-3 and TRBJ1-2; D is ambiguous. The CDR3 sequence is 15 residues long. Per the germline V gene, CDR1 is MNHEY and CDR2 is SVGEGT. Trimming pared 3 bases from V and 2 bases from J, leaving 13 bases between. CDR3 residues: CASSYYELGNYGYTF. Here the CDR3 DNA reads TGTGCCAGCAGTTATTACGAGCTTGGGAACTATGGCTACACCTTC.

This chain joins TRBV7-9 and TRBJ2-7; TRBD2 aligns across 12 bases. After removal of 5 bases from V and 2 bases from J, the junction contained 4 bases not matched to a gene. The CDR3 runs 15 residues. The germline V gene has CDR1 SEHNR and CDR2 FQNEAQ (reference sequence). CDR3 sequence reads: CASSTLAGGTYEQYF. The CDR3 DNA reads as TGTGCCAGCAGCACCCTAGCGGGAGGGACCTACGAGCAGTACTTC. Looking up the rest from reference TRBV7-9 and TRBJ2-7 gives the full variable domain: DTGVSQNPRHKITKRGQNVTFRCDPISEHNRLYWYRQTLGQGPEFLTYFQNEAQLEKSRLLSDRFSAERPKGSFSTLEIQRTEQGDSAMYLCASSTLAGGTYEQYFGPGTRLTVT.

This sequence joins TRBV6-1 and TRBJ2-6, with D possibly being TRBD1 (5 bases). Germline V gives CDR1 MNHNS, CDR2 SASEGT. The CDR3 has 16 residues. V shed 7 bases and J shed 4 bases, with 17 bases lying between them. For the CDR3, the DNA is TGTGCCAGCAATGGACACCAGCAGGTCGGGGCCAACGTCCTGACTTTC. This translates into CASNGHQQVGANVLTF.

The V gene is TRBV19, the J gene TRBJ2-2; no clear D. Deletions cut 6 bases from V and 5 bases from J, with 13 bases between. The V gene's germline CDR1 is LNHDA and CDR2 SQIVND (reference sequence). This CDR3 has 14 residues. The chain's CDR3 is CASSITEATGELFF. The DNA of the CDR3 is TGTGCCAGTAGCATAACAGAAGCTACCGGGGAGCTGTTTTTT.

This chain connects TRBV27 to TRBJ1-1, with 7 nucleotides matching TRBD1. V shed 5 bases and J 2 bases; nucleotides not matched to a gene: 5. Germline CDR1 and CDR2: MNHEY and SMNVEV (reference sequence). The CDR3 is made up of 14 amino acids. The CDR3 spells CASSPHRGNTEAFF. In DNA form, the CDR3 reads TGTGCCAGCAGTCCCCACAGGGGTAACACTGAAGCTTTCTTT.

V and J are TRBV11-2 and TRBJ1-2; TRBD1 matches 7 bases. The CDR3 runs to 11 residues. V shed 8 bases and J 7 bases; nucleotides not matched to a gene: 4. The germline V gene encodes CDR1 SGHAT and CDR2 FQNNGV. The CDR3 region has the DNA TGTGCCAGCGGTAACAGGGGTGGCTACACCTTC. Its translation is CASGNRGGYTF.

The gene calls are TRBV9 and TRBJ2-7, with 7 bases that match TRBD2. The CDR3 is 16 residues long. After removal of 4 bases from V and 6 bases from J, the junction contained 16 bases not matched to a gene. CDR1 and CDR2 from the germline V gene are SGDLS and YYNGEE. The CDR3 spells CASSSGDYLGLGEQYF. The DNA for the CDR3 is TGTGCCAGCAGCTCCGGGGACTACCTGGGACTGGGCGAGCAGTACTTC.

The CDR3 is CASSLRRTGGTDTQYF. CDR3 DNA: TGTGCCAGCAGCTTACGTAGAACGGGGGGTACAGATACGCAGTATTTT. This chain uses TRBV7-6 with TRBJ2-3, with TRBD2 identical over 7 bases. The V and J ends lost 2 bases and 3 bases, in that order; junction bases with no gene match: 8. CDR1 is SGHVS and CDR2 is FNYEAQ in the germline V gene. This CDR3 is 16 amino acids long.

V and J are TRBV27 and TRBJ2-5; 15 bases are a match to TRBD2. V shed 5 bases, J shed 5 bases, and the junction held 9 bases outside the gene matches. CDR1 MNHEY and CDR2 SMNVEV come from the germline V gene (reference sequence). There are 17 residues in the CDR3. The CDR3 loop is CASSTGLAGGVLETQYF. CDR3 nucleotides: TGTGCCAGCAGTACGGGACTAGCGGGAGGTGTGTTGGAGACCCAGTACTTC.

The genes are TRBV6-5 and TRBJ2-2; possible D gene TRBD1, 5 bases. The CDR3 is 13 residues long. Germline assignment: CDR1 MNHEY and CDR2 SVGAGI. V gave up 3 bases and J gave up 7 bases, with 9 bases separating them. The CDR3 region has the DNA TGTGCCAGCAGTTATTCAGGGTACGGGGAGCTGTTTTTT. Translation: CASSYSGYGELFF.

The chain employs TRBV21-1 and TRBJ1-1; TRBD1 reflects the table's D call only, with no check against the DNA. TRBV21-1 is deemed a pseudogene. The CDR3 is 16 amino acids. The CDR3 DNA sequence: TGTGCCAGCATCGGGGACAGGAGAAGGGAGGACACTGAAGCTTTCTTT. Translating it yields CASIGDRRREDTEAFF.

This rearrangement joins TRBV6-2 or TRBV6-3 to TRBJ2-1, with 10 bases lining up with TRBD1. CDR3 size: 15 residues. Trimming took 7 bases from V and 11 from J; bases not matched to a gene: 14. Germline assignment: CDR1 MNHEY and CDR2 SVGEGT. This CDR3 is CASTSGQGLTGKQFF. The CDR3 nucleotides are TGTGCCAGCACCTCGGGACAGGGGTTAACTGGAAAGCAGTTCTTC.

In its sample, this clonotype was seen once. V usage is TRBV7-9 and J usage is TRBJ2-1; 8 bases map to TRBD2. Germline CDR1 reads SEHNR; CDR2 reads FQNEAQ (reference sequence). This CDR3 comprises 14 residues. V dropped 5 bases and J dropped 13; count of bases not matched to a gene: 13. CDR3 nucleotide sequence: TGTGCCAGCAGCCTTACGGGAGGGACTAGATTTCAGTTCTTC. Protein product: CASSLTGGTRFQFF.

The rearrangement uses TRBV6-2 or TRBV6-3 and TRBJ1-2; D remains ambiguous. V dropped 2 bases and J dropped 7 bases, with 11 bases sitting between them. Germline V CDR1 and CDR2: MNHEY, SVGEGT. The length of the CDR3 is 13 residues. The CDR3 DNA is TGTGCCAGCAGTTACCAGGTGTTCTCTGGCTACACCTTC. Amino acids: CASSYQVFSGYTF.

The chain couples TRBV7-2 to TRBJ2-2, with a possible D match to TRBD1 (5 bases). From germline, CDR1 is SGHTA and CDR2 FQGNSA. V was trimmed by 4 bases and J by 6 bases, leaving 9 bases between them. The CDR3 sequence is 13 residues long. The CDR3 reads CASSSGLPGELFF. Written as DNA, the CDR3 is TGTGCCAGCAGCTCAGGGTTACCCGGGGAGCTGTTTTTT.

V gene TRBV20-1 combines with J gene TRBJ1-2, with D possibly being TRBD1 (6 bases). V was pared by 3 bases and J by 1 base, with 9 bases between. CDR3 length equals 13 residues. Looked up from germline, CDR1 is DFQATT and CDR2 is SNEGSKA (reference sequence). Here the CDR3 reads CSASKGDNYGYTF. The CDR3 DNA reads TGCAGTGCTAGTAAGGGGGATAACTATGGCTACACCTTC.